The rows below give T cell receptor beta chains drawn from one sample of a study of CD8 T cells in Susac syndrome. TCRdb re-called the immunoSEQ multiplex PCR reads through MiXCR, storing one row per CDR3 protein. The data show around 200,000 distinct CDR3 sequences, with 95% seen just once and around 0.093% held by the top ten. The sequenced sample was CD4+ T cells from PBMCs. These receptor sequences come from a human donor in good health. Each CDR3 is given with its conserved first and last residue. A D gene is named only where the DNA matches it firmly. The size entry is marked missing in some rows and otherwise reads once, few, many or a size class.

v_call: TRBV16; d_call: NA; j_call: TRBJ1-1; clone_size: NA; cdr3_nt: TGTGCCAGCAGCCCATCCCGTGAGGGTAACACTGAAGCTTTCTTT; cdr3_aa: CASSPSREGNTEAFF
v_call: TRBV2; d_call: TRBD1; j_call: TRBJ1-1; clone_size: NA; cdr3_nt: TGTGCCAGCACCGGGACAGGGGGCGACGGCACTGAAGCTTTCTTT; cdr3_aa: CASTGTGGDGTEAFF
v_call: TRBV2; d_call: TRBD1; j_call: TRBJ1-1; clone_size: NA; cdr3_nt: TGTGCCAGCAGTGTCCAGGGGACAGATGAAGCTTTCTTT; cdr3_aa: CASSVQGTDEAFF
v_call: TRBV14; d_call: TRBD1; j_call: TRBJ2-7; clone_size: NA; cdr3_nt: TGTGCCAGCAGCCGGGACAGCAAAGGTTACTACGAGCAGTACTTC; cdr3_aa: CASSRDSKGYYEQYF
v_call: TRBV28; d_call: NA; j_call: TRBJ2-7; clone_size: NA; cdr3_nt: TGTGCCAGCAGTTCGGGGCCGACCCCCGAGCAGTACTTC; cdr3_aa: CASSSGPTPEQYF
v_call: TRBV7-9; d_call: NA; j_call: TRBJ2-5; clone_size: NA; cdr3_nt: TGTGCCAGCAGCCAGGTGACCCAAGAGACCCAGTACTTC; cdr3_aa: CASSQVTQETQYF
v_call: TRBV5-5; d_call: TRBD1; j_call: TRBJ1-2; clone_size: NA; cdr3_nt: TGTGCCAGCAGCTTTCGACAGGGAAAGGCAGATGGCTACACCTTC; cdr3_aa: CASSFRQGKADGYTF
v_call: TRBV5-1; d_call: NA; j_call: TRBJ2-5; clone_size: NA; cdr3_nt: TGCGCCAGCAGCTTGGTTTCTGGGGGGGCCTCAGAGACCCAGTACTTC; cdr3_aa: CASSLVSGGASETQYF
v_call: TRBV30; d_call: NA; j_call: TRBJ1-4; clone_size: NA; cdr3_nt: TGTGCCTGGACCACCACAGGGTTGGAAGAAAAACTGTTTTTT; cdr3_aa: CAWTTTGLEEKLFF
v_call: TRBV15; d_call: NA; j_call: TRBJ1-2; clone_size: NA; cdr3_nt: TGTGCCACCAGCAGGAACAACAGGCTCCATGCCTATGGCTACACCTTC; cdr3_aa: CATSRNNRLHAYGYTF
v_call: TRBV24-1; d_call: NA; j_call: TRBJ2-1; clone_size: NA; cdr3_nt: TGTGCCACCAGTGACCCCGGGACCAACAATGAGCAGTTCTTC; cdr3_aa: CATSDPGTNNEQFF
v_call: TRBV6-5; d_call: TRBD1; j_call: TRBJ2-7; clone_size: NA; cdr3_nt: TGTGCCAGCAGAACTACTCAGGGGGCTCAGTACGAGCAGTACTTC; cdr3_aa: CASRTTQGAQYEQYF
v_call: TRBV24-1; d_call: NA; j_call: TRBJ2-1; clone_size: NA; cdr3_nt: TGTGCCACCAGTGAGAGGGACCGAATAAACAATGAGCAGTTCTTC; cdr3_aa: CATSERDRINNEQFF
v_call: TRBV29-1; d_call: NA; j_call: TRBJ2-1; clone_size: NA; cdr3_nt: TGCAGCGTTGAAAAGGGTTGGGACAATGAGCAGTTCTTC; cdr3_aa: CSVEKGWDNEQFF
v_call: TRBV20-1; d_call: TRBD2; j_call: TRBJ2-7; clone_size: NA; cdr3_nt: TGCAGTGCTAGAGATCTGGCTAGCGGGTACGAGCAGTACTTC; cdr3_aa: CSARDLASGYEQYF
v_call: TRBV20-1; d_call: TRBD2; j_call: TRBJ2-2; clone_size: NA; cdr3_nt: TGCAGTGCTAGGGGACTAGCCACCGGGGAGCTGTTTTTT; cdr3_aa: CSARGLATGELFF
v_call: TRBV29-1; d_call: NA; j_call: TRBJ1-2; clone_size: NA; cdr3_nt: TGCAGCGTTGAAGAGCACGGGATCTATGGCTACACCTTC; cdr3_aa: CSVEEHGIYGYTF
v_call: TRBV7-2; d_call: NA; j_call: TRBJ1-5; clone_size: NA; cdr3_nt: TGTGCCAGCAGCTTAGACTCATCAGCCCAGCATTTT; cdr3_aa: CASSLDSSAQHF
v_call: TRBV29-1; d_call: NA; j_call: TRBJ1-2; clone_size: once; cdr3_nt: TGCAGCGTTCTTGAGGCCAGAGACGGCTACACCTTC; cdr3_aa: CSVLEARDGYTF
v_call: TRBV29-1; d_call: NA; j_call: TRBJ1-1; clone_size: once; cdr3_nt: TGCAGCGTTGACGGGGGCACGAACACTGAAGCTTTCTTT; cdr3_aa: CSVDGGTNTEAFF
v_call: TRBV3-1; d_call: NA; j_call: TRBJ2-7; clone_size: once; cdr3_nt: TGTGCCAGCAGCCAAGAGCTGACAGGAACAAACGAGCAGTACTTC; cdr3_aa: CASSQELTGTNEQYF
v_call: TRBV7-8; d_call: NA; j_call: TRBJ2-2; clone_size: few; cdr3_nt: TGTGCCAGCAGCTTAGTATCCGGTGCCAACACCGGGGAGCTGTTTTTT; cdr3_aa: CASSLVSGANTGELFF
v_call: TRBV20-1; d_call: NA; j_call: TRBJ2-1; clone_size: NA; cdr3_nt: TGCAGTGCTAGAGATCAGGCAGGGACGCAGTTCTTC; cdr3_aa: CSARDQAGTQFF
v_call: TRBV3-1; d_call: NA; j_call: TRBJ2-2; clone_size: once; cdr3_nt: TGTGCCAGCAGCCCCCAACCCTCGACGGCGAACACCGGGGAGCTGTTTTTT; cdr3_aa: CASSPQPSTANTGELFF
v_call: TRBV9; d_call: NA; j_call: TRBJ2-3; clone_size: NA; cdr3_nt: TGTGCCAGCAGCGTACGACAGGGAGGTGCAGATACGCAGTATTTT; cdr3_aa: CASSVRQGGADTQYF
v_call: TRBV30; d_call: NA; j_call: TRBJ1-4; clone_size: once; cdr3_nt: TGTGCCTGGAGTCCCCCCGACAGTGAAAAACTGTTTTTT; cdr3_aa: CAWSPPDSEKLFF
v_call: TRBV12-3/TRBV12-4; d_call: NA; j_call: TRBJ2-5; clone_size: NA; cdr3_nt: TGTGCCAGCAGTTCCCGGACAGAGTACCAAGAGACCCAGTACTTC; cdr3_aa: CASSSRTEYQETQYF
v_call: TRBV15; d_call: TRBD1; j_call: TRBJ1-5; clone_size: NA; cdr3_nt: TGTGCCACCAGCAGGACAGGGGGCAGCAATCAGCCCCAGCATTTT; cdr3_aa: CATSRTGGSNQPQHF
v_call: TRBV7-3; d_call: NA; j_call: TRBJ2-3; clone_size: NA; cdr3_nt: TGTGCCAGCAGCCCCCCGGGCTCAGATACGCAGTATTTT; cdr3_aa: CASSPPGSDTQYF
v_call: TRBV29-1; d_call: TRBD1; j_call: TRBJ1-2; clone_size: once; cdr3_nt: TGCAGCGAACAGGGGGCGAATGGTGGCTACACCTTC; cdr3_aa: CSEQGANGGYTF
v_call: TRBV29-1; d_call: TRBD1; j_call: TRBJ2-2; clone_size: NA; cdr3_nt: TGCAGCGTTGGGGGACAGGGATACAACACCGGGGAGCTGTTTTTT; cdr3_aa: CSVGGQGYNTGELFF
v_call: TRBV18; d_call: TRBD2; j_call: TRBJ2-7; clone_size: NA; cdr3_nt: TGTGCCAGCTCACCAGGCGGGGGGGTCTACGAGCAGTACTTC; cdr3_aa: CASSPGGGVYEQYF
v_call: TRBV2; d_call: NA; j_call: TRBJ2-5; clone_size: NA; cdr3_nt: TGTGCCAGCCGAACCGTTAGAGAACAAGAGACCCAGTACTTC; cdr3_aa: CASRTVREQETQYF
v_call: TRBV12-3/TRBV12-4; d_call: NA; j_call: TRBJ1-3; clone_size: NA; cdr3_nt: TGTGCCAGCAGTTTATTCGGGGGGCGGGGAAACACCATATATTTT; cdr3_aa: CASSLFGGRGNTIYF
v_call: TRBV11-1; d_call: NA; j_call: TRBJ2-3; clone_size: few; cdr3_nt: TGTGCCAGCAGCCCTGGACTGGACACAGATACGCAGTATTTT; cdr3_aa: CASSPGLDTDTQYF
v_call: TRBV2; d_call: TRBD2; j_call: TRBJ2-3; clone_size: NA; cdr3_nt: TGTGCCAGCAGGGGACTAGCGGGAACCACAGATACGCAGTATTTT; cdr3_aa: CASRGLAGTTDTQYF
v_call: TRBV29-1; d_call: NA; j_call: TRBJ2-2; clone_size: NA; cdr3_nt: TGCAGCGTGCGGAGGGCAGGGATCACCGGGGAGCTGTTTTTT; cdr3_aa: CSVRRAGITGELFF
v_call: TRBV18; d_call: NA; j_call: TRBJ2-5; clone_size: NA; cdr3_nt: TGTGCCAGCTCAAACGTAGAGACCCAGTACTTC; cdr3_aa: CASSNVETQYF
v_call: TRBV29-1; d_call: TRBD1; j_call: TRBJ2-1; clone_size: NA; cdr3_nt: TGCAGCGCCCCCGGACAGGGAAATCCCATGGGTGAGCAGTTCTTC; cdr3_aa: CSAPGQGNPMGEQFF
v_call: TRBV13; d_call: TRBD2; j_call: TRBJ2-3; clone_size: NA; cdr3_nt: TGTGCCAGCAGCTTAGTCGCGCGGGGGAACACAGATACGCAGTATTTT; cdr3_aa: CASSLVARGNTDTQYF
v_call: TRBV10-3; d_call: NA; j_call: TRBJ2-5; clone_size: once; cdr3_nt: TGTGCCATCGGGTCGGGAGCGAACCAAGAGACCCAGTACTTC; cdr3_aa: CAIGSGANQETQYF
v_call: TRBV5-1; d_call: NA; j_call: TRBJ2-1; clone_size: NA; cdr3_nt: TGCGCCAGCAGCTTGGTCCTGTCGGGAGAGGGGCAGTTCTTC; cdr3_aa: CASSLVLSGEGQFF
v_call: TRBV5-1; d_call: TRBD1; j_call: TRBJ2-5; clone_size: NA; cdr3_nt: TGCGCCAGCAGCTCTCAGGACAGGACGGAGACCCAGTACTTC; cdr3_aa: CASSSQDRTETQYF
v_call: TRBV30; d_call: NA; j_call: TRBJ1-1; clone_size: NA; cdr3_nt: TGTGCCTGGGCCCCCACAGAGAACACTGAAGCTTTCTTT; cdr3_aa: CAWAPTENTEAFF
v_call: TRBV7-2; d_call: NA; j_call: TRBJ2-2; clone_size: once; cdr3_nt: TGTGCCAGCAGCTTCCTAGCAGCTTCGAACACCGGGGAGCTGTTTTTT; cdr3_aa: CASSFLAASNTGELFF
v_call: TRBV5-4; d_call: NA; j_call: TRBJ1-2; clone_size: NA; cdr3_nt: TGTGCCAGCAGCTTGCCTGGTGACTATGGCTACACCTTC; cdr3_aa: CASSLPGDYGYTF
v_call: TRBV2; d_call: NA; j_call: TRBJ2-5; clone_size: NA; cdr3_nt: TGTGCCAGCCGAGGGGCGGGGCAAGAGACCCAGTACTTC; cdr3_aa: CASRGAGQETQYF